The subject of this entry is one TCR beta chain. Its specificity is not known. Sequencing used immunoSEQ multiplex PCR; TCRdb keeps in-frame clones, though not all of them. The top ten hold roughly 6% of the sample, which has more than 30,000 clones, 95% to 97% seen once. The data were taken from a study of T cells in tuberculosis. Looking at the study overall: IGRA-negative adolescents, IGRA-positive adolescents with latent tuberculosis and adults with active tuberculosis formed this South African cohort. Study observations and caveats: Active tuberculosis patients had shorter CDR3-alpha; the beta difference was nonsignificant.

Trimming stripped 0 bases from V and 2 bases from J, with 8 bases between. CDR1 and CDR2 (germline): ENHRY, SYGVKD. The CDR3 runs 14 residues. The material sequenced was PBMCs. The chain has TRBV10-3 and TRBJ2-7, with D uncertain. This clonotype originated in a donor aged 10-35 years with latent tuberculosis or without tuberculosis infection. The CDR3 loop is CAISESSGTYEQYF. CDR3 nucleotides: TGTGCCATCAGTGAGTCGTCGGGTACCTACGAGCAGTACTTC.